The 2 T cell receptor beta chains reported below all come from one sample, sequenced in a study of cytomegalovirus exposure and HLA in healthy donors (dated by TCRdb to 2015 to 2018). Library preparation was by the immunoSEQ multiplex PCR assay. A mixture of 60 forward primers for TCR Vbeta segments and 13 reverse primers for TCR Jbeta segments was used in the multiplex PCR. TCRdb holds this immuneACCESS table with in-frame rearrangements only. Some clones are missing; in checked studies, unresolved V genes explain under half, and the rest has no known cause. The sample has about 170,000 clones on record, about 80% of them singletons. The leading ten clones occupy 1.4% of the sample. The sample taken for sequencing was PBMCs. The receptors come from a woman between 25 and 40 years old in good health and CMV-seropositive.

This clone was recorded a few times. The chain joins TRBV2 to TRBJ2-5, with 9 bases fitting TRBD2. V trimming: 4 bases; J trimming: 0 bases; junction bases outside the gene matches: 3. Germline V gene lookup returns CDR1 SNHLY and CDR2 FYNNEI. The CDR3 covers 15 residues. As DNA, the CDR3 is TGTGCCAGCAGTGGGGTAGCGGGAGACCAAGAGACCCAGTACTTC. Protein product: CASSGVAGDQETQYF.

CDR3 sequence (DNA): TGTGCCACCCGGACAGGGAATCAGCCCCAGCATTTT. This sequence encodes CATRTGNQPQHF. This chain connects TRBV19 to TRBJ1-5, with 8 nucleotides matching TRBD1. Trimming took 10 bases from V and 4 from J; bases not matched to a gene: 3. The germline V gene has CDR1 LNHDA and CDR2 SQIVND (reference sequence). The CDR3 consists of 12 residues.